This TCR beta chain was identified during a study of OX40 agonist ivuxolimab in advanced cancers. Study in general: An anti-OX40 (CD134) antibody with agonistic activity, ivuxolimab, was administered to patients. Patients received intravenous ivuxolimab every 2 weeks at 0.01 to 10 mg/kg. The study, taken as a whole, reports: Expanded peripheral T-cell antigen specificity went undetermined.

Sequenced by immunoSEQ multiplex PCR; TCRdb stores in-frame clones only, minus some. The sample consists of fewer than 70,000 clones, around 90% of them appearing once. Regarding this clone: The target antigen is unknown.

Germline CDR1 reads MNHEY; CDR2 reads SMNVEV (reference sequence). CDR3 length: 13 residues. Trimming stripped 0 bases from V and 3 bases from J, with 6 bases between. The clonotype comes from an adult with an advanced solid tumor such as melanoma, head and neck, liver or kidney cancer. Source: CD4+ or CD8+ T cells sorted from blood, taken in a trial of the OX40 agonist ivuxolimab. The chain recombines TRBV27 with TRBJ2-7; D gene uncertain. CDR3 nucleotides: TGTGCCAGCAGTTTATCACACAGCTACGAGCAGTACTTC. Its protein product is CASSLSHSYEQYF.